Listed here are 22 T cell receptor beta chains from one sample, sequenced in a study of patients and donors after allogeneic stem cell transplantation. TCRdb itself ran the RT-PCR reads through MiXCR, one entry per CDR3 protein. Among about 410,000 distinct CDR3 sequences listed, roughly 16% were seen once. Material: blood, either unsorted or a sorted T cell fraction (not recorded which). These receptors all stem from a human donor who was either an allogeneic HSCT recipient or a stem cell or donor lymphocyte infusion donor (not recorded which). It is not recorded whose cells these are; they may come from a transplant donor.

The chain uses TRBV18 and TRBJ1-5, with TRBD1 as a possible D gene (5 bases). V gave up 2 bases and J gave up 5 bases, with 10 bases separating them. This CDR3 spans 14 amino acids. Per germline, CDR1 KGHSH and CDR2 LQKENI. The CDR3 loop reads CASSPGPGDQPQHF. CDR3 sequence (DNA): TGTGCCAGCTCACCAGGGCCGGGGGATCAGCCCCAGCATTTT.

The chain joins TRBV20-1 to TRBJ2-5; tentatively, D is TRBD1 (5 bases). The CDR3 sequence is 13 residues long. From germline, CDR1 is DFQATT and CDR2 SNEGSKA (reference sequence). V lost 3 bases, J lost 2 bases, and 10 bases lay in between. This CDR3 reads CSARSDIQETQYF. The CDR3 nucleotides are TGCAGTGCTAGGTCGGACATACAAGAGACCCAGTACTTC.

This clonotype was counted only a few times. The genes are TRBV4-1 and TRBJ1-2, with 10 bases lining up with TRBD1. J was trimmed by 4 bases and V by 4 bases; bases with no gene match: 6. This CDR3 contains 15 residues. Per the germline V gene, CDR1 is MGHRA and CDR2 is YSYEKL. The DNA for the CDR3 is TGCGCCAGCAGCCCGAGGACAGGGGGTTTCTATGGCTACACCTTC. Protein: CASSPRTGGFYGYTF.

This clonotype came up many times. This chain joins TRBV5-1 and TRBJ1-2; unclear D gene. The V and J ends lost 4 bases and 0 bases respectively, with 13 bases between them. This CDR3 is built from 15 residues. CDR1 and CDR2 from the germline V gene are SGHRS and YFSETQ. CDR3 residues: CASSAKQLPNYGYTF. The CDR3 region has the DNA TGCGCCAGCAGCGCAAAACAGCTACCTAACTATGGCTACACCTTC.

This clonotype showed up just a few times. This chain links TRBV7-8 with TRBJ1-3, with TRBD1 as a possible D gene (5 bases). V was cut by 1 base and J by 4 bases, with 11 bases left in between. CDR3 length equals 15 residues. Germline V CDR1 and CDR2: SGHVS, FQNEAQ. CDR3 sequence: CASSLGGVSGNTIYF. The CDR3 DNA sequence: TGTGCCAGCAGCTTAGGAGGGGTTTCGGGAAACACCATATATTTT.

In its sample, this clonotype was seen once. J is TRBJ2-3 and V is TRBV19, with no clear D. Looked up from germline, CDR1 is LNHDA and CDR2 is SQIVND (reference sequence). Trimming removed 1 base from V and 1 base from J, with 9 bases in between. The CDR3 runs 15 residues. The DNA for the CDR3 is TGTGCCAGTAGTATAGGGTCGGGCCGCACAGATACGCAGTATTTT. The encoded protein is CASSIGSGRTDTQYF.

The chain uses TRBV2 and TRBJ1-6; D is unresolved. This CDR3 contains 13 residues. Germline V gene sequence: CDR1 SNHLY, CDR2 FYNNEI. Trimming took off 7 bases at V and 7 bases at J, with 11 bases between the two ends. CDR3 nucleotide sequence: TGTGCCAGCAAGTTAGGGAAAAATTCACCCCTCCACTTT. The encoded protein is CASKLGKNSPLHF.

The rearrangement uses TRBV7-8 and TRBJ1-1, with D possibly being TRBD1 (6 bases). CDR1 and CDR2 (germline): SGHVS, FQNEAQ. The V gene lost 4 bases and the J gene lost 1 base, with 13 bases spanning the gap. There are 15 residues in the CDR3. The CDR3 reads CASSSRGGPNTEAFF. CDR3 in DNA: TGTGCCAGCAGCTCTAGGGGGGGGCCGAACACTGAAGCTTTCTTT.

This clonotype has just a few counts. This chain links TRBV20-1 with TRBJ2-3; TRBD2 matches at 11 bases. The V gene end was trimmed by 3 bases and the J gene end by 2 bases; junction bases not matched to a gene: 4. Germline V gene sequence: CDR1 DFQATT, CDR2 SNEGSKA (reference sequence). The CDR3 is 15 amino acids. The DNA for the CDR3 is TGCAGTGCTAGGGATAGCGGGAGGGCCACAGATACGCAGTATTTT. This encodes CSARDSGRATDTQYF.

The chain joins TRBV2 to TRBJ2-6; D is perhaps TRBD2 (5 bases). V lost 7 bases and J 4 bases, leaving 20 bases between the germline ends. The CDR3 runs to 17 residues. Germline V gene sequence: CDR1 SNHLY, CDR2 FYNNEI. The CDR3 spells CASIISLVRRGANVLTF. The CDR3 region has the DNA TGTGCCAGCATCATTTCACTAGTCCGGCGAGGGGCCAACGTCCTGACTTTC.

The chain has TRBV12-3 or TRBV12-4 and TRBJ1-2, with D tentatively TRBD1 (6 bases). Trimming removed 3 bases from V and 7 bases from J, with 18 bases in between. The CDR3 runs 15 residues. CDR3 DNA sequence: TGTGCCAGCAGTTTGGACGATGGTAGGGGGGTTGGCTACACCTTC. It codes for CASSLDDGRGVGYTF.

The chain links TRBV20-1 to TRBJ2-7; 15 bases line up with TRBD2. V lost 5 bases and J lost 3; bases outside the gene matches: 8. Germline V gene data show CDR1 as DFQATT and CDR2 as SNEGSKA (reference sequence). The CDR3 extends over 16 amino acids. The CDR3 protein is CSAPGLAGGICYEQYF. The CDR3 DNA follows: TGCAGTGCTCCCGGACTAGCGGGAGGGATTTGCTACGAGCAGTACTTC.

CDR3: CASIQSGANTGELFF. CDR3 in DNA: TGTGCCAGCATCCAGAGCGGGGCGAACACCGGGGAGCTGTTTTTT. The rearrangement links TRBV28 to TRBJ2-2, with 7 bases aligning to TRBD2. The CDR3 has 15 residues. Germline CDR1 MDHEN, CDR2 SYDVKM. Trimming removed 7 bases from V and 0 bases from J; junction bases left unmatched: 5.

The rearrangement links TRBV30 to TRBJ2-7, with 8 bases identical to TRBD2. The junction had 11 bases not matched to a gene; V was cut back by 3 bases and J by 7 bases. Germline V CDR1 and CDR2: GTSNPN, SVGIG (reference sequence). The CDR3 totals 14 residues. CDR3 bases: TGTGCCTGGAGCGCCGGGAGGGCCCAAGGTGAGCAGTACTTC. Protein sequence: CAWSAGRAQGEQYF.

In its sample, this clonotype was seen a few times. A single base separates this from a much larger clone, so it may be a read error. This sequence joins TRBV12-3 or TRBV12-4 and TRBJ2-1, with D unclear. V was pared by 8 bases and J by 4 bases, with 3 bases between. CDR3 size: 10 residues. Here the CDR3 reads CASGYNEQFF. The CDR3 DNA is TGTGCCAGCGGTTACAATGAGCAGTTCTTC.

This clonotype was seen more than once but under ten times. The V call is TRBV4-1, the J call TRBJ1-2, with D hard to call. The CDR3 is 16 residues long. Germline values: CDR1 MGHRA, CDR2 YSYEKL. V was shortened by 3 bases and J by 4 bases, with 18 bases between the two germline ends. The CDR3 DNA is TGCGCCAGCAGCCACCCCGGACGTGGAGGAACCTATGGCTACACCTTC. Encoded protein: CASSHPGRGGTYGYTF.

J is TRBJ1-4 and V is TRBV7-2; 8 nucleotides line up with TRBD1. V gave up 4 bases and J gave up 3 bases; unmatched junction bases: 4. The CDR3 covers 15 residues. CDR1 SGHTA and CDR2 FQGNSA come from the germline V gene. CDR3 residues: CASSSRQGSNEKLFF. The CDR3 region has the DNA TGTGCCAGCAGCTCAAGACAGGGGTCTAATGAAAAACTGTTTTTT.

The V call is TRBV6-2 or TRBV6-3, the J call TRBJ1-4; D remains unclear. V was trimmed by 0 bases and J by 8 bases, leaving 19 bases between them. Germline CDR1 MNHEY, CDR2 SVGEGT. This CDR3 is 17 amino acids long. The CDR3 region has the DNA TGTGCCAGCAGTTACTCGAACGAGAGGGAGGCAAGGGAAAAACTGTTTTTT. It specifies CASSYSNEREAREKLFF.

Only a few counts were recorded for this clonotype. The chain has TRBV9 and TRBJ2-1; no reliable D call. V was cut by 1 base and J by 8 bases, with 10 bases left in between. CDR1 SGDLS and CDR2 YYNGEE come from the germline V gene. The CDR3 is 13 residues long. The CDR3, as DNA: TGTGCCAGCAGCGTATTCCTTAGGGATGAGCAGTTCTTC. Its protein product is CASSVFLRDEQFF.

The chain uses TRBV20-1 and TRBJ2-3, with 8 bases that match TRBD2. CDR1 and CDR2 (germline): DFQATT, SNEGSKA (reference sequence). The CDR3 spans 13 residues. CDR3 sequence (DNA): TGCAGCGCGGGGCGGGGGGGCACAGATACGCAGTATTTT. Translating it yields CSAGRGGTDTQYF.

The CDR3 reads CASSQFTGSSYNEQFF. The DNA for the CDR3 is TGTGCCAGCAGCCAATTCACAGGGAGCTCCTACAATGAGCAGTTCTTC. The V call is TRBV16, the J call TRBJ2-1; weak D call: TRBD1 (6 bases). The CDR3 extends over 16 amino acids. Germline V CDR1 and CDR2: KGHSY, FQNENV. The V and J ends lost 1 base and 0 bases respectively, with 10 bases between them.

This chain connects TRBV20-1 to TRBJ1-2; perhaps TRBD1 as D (6 bases). The CDR3 is 15 amino acids. Germline V gene data show CDR1 as DFQATT and CDR2 as SNEGSKA (reference sequence). The V and J ends lost 0 bases and 2 bases respectively, with 13 bases between them. CDR3 region: CSARDRGQGNYGYTF. The CDR3 DNA reads as TGCAGTGCTAGAGATCGCGGGCAGGGGAACTATGGCTACACCTTC.